These 21 T cell receptor beta chains share one sample of origin, sequenced in a study of blood T cell repertoires in COVID-19. Sequencing used immunoSEQ multiplex PCR; TCRdb keeps in-frame clones, though not all of them. The top ten clones hold approximately 12% of a sample with about 170,000 clones, about 80% of them seen once. The sample comprised PBMCs or T cells enriched from blood (not recorded which). The origin of the receptors is a man in his fifties who had recovered from COVID-19.

V is TRBV6-6 and J is TRBJ2-3; weak D call: TRBD2 (5 bases). The CDR3 runs to 16 residues. Trimming shortened V by 2 bases and J by 3 bases, and 15 bases separated the two germline ends. Germline CDR1 MNHNY, CDR2 SVGAGI (reference sequence). The CDR3 nucleotides are TGTGCCAGCAGTTACAGGCCGGAGGTTGTTACAGATACGCAGTATTTT. It is translated as CASSYRPEVVTDTQYF.

This sequence joins TRBV4-1 and TRBJ2-5; TRBD2 might be the D (5 bases). V dropped 0 bases and J dropped 5 bases, with 16 bases sitting between them. The CDR3 covers 16 residues. Germline V gene sequence: CDR1 MGHRA, CDR2 YSYEKL. This chain's CDR3 is CASSQDSRSGDETQYF. The CDR3 DNA reads TGCGCCAGCAGCCAAGATTCGAGGTCCGGGGATGAGACCCAGTACTTC.

This clone was observed once. This chain uses TRBV10-2 with TRBJ2-3; tentative D call: TRBD1 (6 bases). V gave up 4 bases and J gave up 4 bases, with 6 bases separating them. The length of the CDR3 is 12 residues. Germline values: CDR1 WSHSY, CDR2 SAAADI. CDR3 region: CASSGGPDTQYF. In DNA, the CDR3 is TGCGCCAGCAGTGGGGGGCCAGATACGCAGTATTTT.

This chain uses TRBV10-3 with TRBJ2-1, with TRBD1 identical over 10 bases. V trimming: 8 bases; J trimming: 1 base; junction bases outside the gene matches: 2. This CDR3 comprises 14 residues. CDR1 and CDR2 (germline): ENHRY, SYGVKD. The chain's CDR3 is CAIAGQGSYNEQFF. CDR3 sequence (DNA): TGTGCCATCGCGGGACAGGGGTCCTACAATGAGCAGTTCTTC.

The CDR3 DNA reads TGTGCCTGGACCTCGCCGGGACAGGGGATGGGTTCACCCCTCCACTTT. This translates into CAWTSPGQGMGSPLHF. The chain carries TRBV30 and TRBJ1-6; 10 positions match TRBD1. J lost 9 bases, V lost 4 bases, and 12 bases had no gene match. This CDR3 is built from 16 residues. CDR1 and CDR2 (germline): GTSNPN, SVGIG (reference sequence).

This clone was counted once. This rearrangement joins TRBV6-5 to TRBJ2-3; D is possibly TRBD1 (6 bases). The CDR3 runs 15 residues. The V gene lost 3 bases and the J gene lost 0 bases, with 10 bases spanning the gap. The germline gives CDR1 MNHEY, CDR2 SVGAGI. CDR3 sequence reads: CASSYLGASTDTQYF. The CDR3 nucleotides read TGTGCCAGCAGTTATCTGGGGGCTAGCACAGATACGCAGTATTTT.

This chain uses TRBV4-1 with TRBJ1-2; the D gene is possibly TRBD1 (5 bases). Per germline, CDR1 MGHRA and CDR2 YSYEKL. The CDR3 length is 14 residues. The V end was cut by 1 base, the J end by 8 bases, with 14 bases between. The CDR3 DNA sequence: TGCGCCAGCAGCCAAGTGGGGACTGGAGACGGCTACACCTTC. It codes for CASSQVGTGDGYTF.

The rearrangement links TRBV3-1 (or the pseudogene TRBV3-2) to TRBJ2-7; 10 nucleotides align to TRBD1. Trimming cost V 5 bases and J 3 bases; bases outside gene matches: 4. Germline CDR1 LGHDT, CDR2 YNNKEL (reference sequence). The CDR3 has 14 residues. The CDR3 protein is CASSTGQGIYEQYF. The DNA for the CDR3 is TGTGCCAGCAGCACGGGACAGGGGATCTACGAGCAGTACTTC.

This chain connects TRBV2 to TRBJ1-5, with TRBD1 identical over 8 bases. The CDR3 spans 15 residues. Germline CDR1 and CDR2: SNHLY and FYNNEI. Trimming cost V 6 bases and J 2 bases; bases outside gene matches: 6. The CDR3 reads CASSQGAMGNQPQHF. The CDR3 DNA is TGTGCCAGCAGCCAGGGGGCGATGGGCAATCAGCCCCAGCATTTT.

This clone was seen once. The chain uses TRBV3-1 (or the pseudogene TRBV3-2) and TRBJ2-1; D is uncertain. Germline CDR1 LGHDT, CDR2 YNNKEL (reference sequence). Trimming removed 0 bases from V and 4 bases from J, with 10 bases in between. This CDR3 comprises 15 residues. DNA for the CDR3: TGTGCCAGCAGCCAAGATAGGAGTCAGTACAATGAGCAGTTCTTC. Translation: CASSQDRSQYNEQFF.

V and J are TRBV27 and TRBJ1-1; D gene uncertain. The CDR3 runs 13 residues. Germline loops: CDR1 MNHEY, CDR2 SMNVEV (reference sequence). V lost 3 bases to trimming and J lost 1 base, with 6 bases between them. CDR3 protein: CASSLNRNTEAFF. The CDR3 coding sequence is TGTGCCAGCAGTTTGAACAGGAACACTGAAGCTTTCTTT.

The chain is built from TRBV9 and TRBJ2-2, with D possibly TRBD2 on 5 matching bases. The CDR3 spans 18 residues. Trimming pared 0 bases from V and 4 bases from J, leaving 19 bases between. CDR1 and CDR2 (germline): SGDLS, YYNGEE. CDR3 nucleotide sequence: TGTGCCAGCAGCGTAGCTGGCCGGAGGATAACGGGCACCGGGGAGCTGTTTTTT. Translation: CASSVAGRRITGTGELFF.

The CDR3 nucleotides are TGTGCCACGTCACAGGGGGCGGTTGGCTACACCTTC. Its protein product is CATSQGAVGYTF. The chain couples TRBV10-3 to TRBJ1-2; 9 bases line up with TRBD1. Germline lookup yields CDR1 ENHRY and CDR2 SYGVKD. The CDR3 covers 12 residues. The V and J ends lost 10 bases and 7 bases, in that order; junction bases with no gene match: 7.

V is TRBV30 and J is TRBJ1-1, with unresolved D. Germline-derived CDR1 and CDR2 are GTSNPN and SVGIG (reference sequence). V lost 7 bases, J lost 7 bases, and 19 bases lay in between. The CDR3 is made up of 13 amino acids. The CDR3: CASAQAAAGEAFF. Written as DNA, the CDR3 is TGTGCCTCCGCCCAGGCAGCGGCGGGTGAAGCTTTCTTT.

This chain connects TRBV29-1 to TRBJ2-5, with D possibly matching TRBD2 (5 bases). Germline-derived CDR1 and CDR2 are SQVTM and ANQGSEA. Trimming cost V 6 bases and J 4 bases, with 9 bases left between them. The CDR3 runs to 11 residues. The CDR3 sequence: CSVQLGETQYF. The CDR3 coding sequence is TGCAGCGTCCAACTAGGAGAGACCCAGTACTTC.

V gene TRBV15 combines with J gene TRBJ2-3; 8 bases are shared with TRBD2. V lost 5 bases to trimming and J lost 8 bases; unmatched junction nucleotides: 15. CDR1 LNHNV and CDR2 YYDKDF come from the germline V gene (reference sequence). The CDR3 sequence is 16 residues long. CDR3 nucleotide sequence: TGTGCCACCAGCGGGACCGGGACTAGGGGGTTCGGTACGCAGTATTTT. Amino acids: CATSGTGTRGFGTQYF.

The chain carries TRBV5-1 and TRBJ1-1; a possible D gene is TRBD1 (5 bases). Germline loops: CDR1 SGHRS, CDR2 YFSETQ. CDR3 length: 17 residues. Trimming stripped 0 bases from V and 5 bases from J, with 20 bases between. CDR3 residues: CASSLARWQGPGTEAFF. The CDR3 nucleotides are TGCGCCAGCAGCTTGGCCAGGTGGCAGGGCCCTGGGACTGAAGCTTTCTTT. The full variable domain, completed using reference TRBV5-1 and TRBJ1-1, is KAGVTQTPRYLIKTRGQQVTLSCSPISGHRSVSWYQQTPGQGLQFLFEYFSETQRNKGNFPGRFSGRQFSNSRSEMNVSTLELGDSALYLCASSLARWQGPGTEAFFGQGTRLTVV.

The CDR3 protein is CASSLFPPSTSTLNEQFF. CDR3 bases: TGTGCCAGCAGCTTATTCCCGCCCTCGACTAGCACCCTCAATGAGCAGTTCTTC. This sequence joins TRBV7-9 and TRBJ2-1; TRBD2 agrees at 7 bases. J lost 6 bases, V lost 2 bases, and 16 bases had no gene match. The CDR3 has 18 residues. CDR1 is SEHNR, CDR2 FQNEAQ, per germline (reference sequence).

The chain recombines TRBV9 with TRBJ1-2; tentatively, D is TRBD1 (6 bases). CDR1 SGDLS and CDR2 YYNGEE come from the germline V gene. Trimming left V 0 bases short and J 2 bases short, with 14 bases between. This CDR3 has 16 amino acids. The CDR3 nucleotides read TGTGCCAGCAGCGTAGGGCCCGGACAGCTAAACTATGGCTACACCTTC. Residues: CASSVGPGQLNYGYTF. Full variable domain (remainder filled in from reference TRBV9 and TRBJ1-2): DSGVTQTPKHLITATGQRVTLRCSPRSGDLSVYWYQQSLDQGLQFLIQYYNGEERAKGNILERFSAQQFPDLHSELNLSSLELGDSALYFCASSVGPGQLNYGYTFGSGTRLTVV.

The CDR3 reads CSGFGGGYTF. As DNA, the CDR3 is TGCAGCGGATTTGGGGGCGGCTACACCTTC. The V and J genes are TRBV29-1 and TRBJ1-2; possibly TRBD1 for D (6 bases). V lost 7 bases to trimming and J lost 8 bases, with 11 bases between them. Germline CDR1 reads SQVTM; CDR2 reads ANQGSEA. The CDR3 sequence is 10 residues long.

The chain employs TRBV7-8 and TRBJ2-7; unclear D gene. This CDR3 is 12 amino acids long. Germline V gives CDR1 SGHVS, CDR2 FQNEAQ. Deletions cut 5 bases from V and 6 bases from J, with 11 bases between. CDR3 residues: CASSPGRGEQYF. CDR3 coding DNA: TGTGCCAGCAGCCCCGGTCGCGGCGAGCAGTACTTC.